This entry lists 11 T cell receptor beta chains sequenced from one sample in a study of blood T cells in healthy people across ages (dated by TCRdb to about 2015). The method behind the library was 5' RACE. The listed sequencing device is Illumina HiSeq 2500. A second 7 to 11 cycle PCR used a sample-barcoded 5' primer and a J-beta primer mix. The public sequencing data were trimmed at Q25 with fastp and processed into clonotypes with MiXCR by TCRdb, which kept only in-frame beta chains. Entries are consolidated by CDR3 protein sequence, retaining the most common genes and DNA. Counted in this sample were around 320,000 distinct CDR3 sequences; 27% of them appeared once. In total, the top ten clones hold 29% of the sample. Input material: blood. The source is an older woman in good health.

This clonotype was seen only a few times. The chain recombines TRBV20-1 with TRBJ1-1, with a weak D call TRBD1 (5 bases). This CDR3 is 12 amino acids long. Germline V gene lookup returns CDR1 DFQATT and CDR2 SNEGSKA (reference sequence). With 3 bases removed from V and 3 bases from J, the gap between germline ends came to 8 bases. The CDR3 loop is CSARGDHTEAFF. CDR3 sequence (DNA): TGCAGTGCTAGGGGGGATCACACTGAAGCTTTCTTT.

This clonotype was seen many times. The chain uses TRBV5-1 and TRBJ2-3, with D hard to call. Germline CDR1 SGHRS, CDR2 YFSETQ. The CDR3 sequence is 13 residues long. Trimming took off 4 bases at V and 0 bases at J, with 6 bases between the two ends. The CDR3 loop reads CASSLSSTDTQYF. In DNA form, the CDR3 reads TGCGCCAGCAGCCTGAGTAGCACAGATACGCAGTATTTT.

This clonotype showed up just a few times. The gene calls are TRBV29-1 and TRBJ1-4, with 7 bases fitting TRBD1. Trimming removed 7 bases from V and 0 bases from J; junction bases left unmatched: 8. Germline-derived CDR1 and CDR2 are SQVTM and ANQGSEA. CDR3 length: 15 residues. The CDR3 bases are TGCAGCGCTAAACAGGGGACTGCAACTAATGAAAAACTGTTTTTT. This translates into CSAKQGTATNEKLFF.

The CDR3 sequence: CASSLAFATNEKLFF. CDR3 DNA sequence: TGTGCCAGCAGCTTAGCATTCGCAACTAATGAAAAACTGTTTTTT. This rearrangement joins TRBV7-2 to TRBJ1-4; D gene unclear. Germline lookup yields CDR1 SGHTA and CDR2 FQGNSA. V lost 0 bases, J lost 0 bases, and 5 bases lay in between. The CDR3 is 15 residues long.

This clonotype was observed many times. J is TRBJ2-5 and V is TRBV29-1; D is uncertain. The CDR3 is 12 amino acids. V lost 4 bases to trimming and J lost 5 bases, with 11 bases between them. Germline CDR1 is SQVTM and CDR2 is ANQGSEA. The CDR3 spells CSVVSGLETQYF. For the CDR3, the DNA is TGCAGCGTTGTGTCTGGTCTGGAGACCCAGTACTTC.

This clonotype was counted a few times. The chain links TRBV20-1 to TRBJ1-5, with a possible D match to TRBD1 (5 bases). The V gene's germline CDR1 is DFQATT and CDR2 SNEGSKA (reference sequence). CDR3 length: 15 amino acids. V shed 1 base and J shed 7 bases, with 17 bases lying between them. The CDR3 is CSARAAGRENQPQHF. CDR3 in DNA: TGCAGTGCTAGAGCCGCGGGACGGGAGAACCAGCCCCAGCATTTT.

In DNA, the CDR3 is TGTGCCAGCAGTTCGGGGAGCTACGACAGAGGCTACACCTTC. This sequence encodes CASSSGSYDRGYTF. The V and J genes are TRBV12-3 or TRBV12-4 and TRBJ1-2; D might be TRBD1 (5 bases). The CDR3 has 14 amino acids. Trimming stripped 4 bases from V and 8 bases from J, with 17 bases between.

This clonotype was seen at least ten times. The gene calls are TRBV7-2 and TRBJ2-1, with TRBD2 as a possible D gene (5 bases). This CDR3 comprises 16 residues. With 5 bases removed from V and 0 bases from J, the gap between germline ends came to 14 bases. In germline, CDR1 is SGHTA, CDR2 FQGNSA. The CDR3 sequence is CASSPRTGSSYNEQFF. Written as DNA, the CDR3 is TGTGCCAGCAGCCCTAGGACTGGCAGCTCCTACAATGAGCAGTTCTTC.

The CDR3 DNA is TGCAGTGCTAGGAAAGGGATTCAGGGGCCCTACGAGCAGTACTTC. Protein: CSARKGIQGPYEQYF. The gene calls are TRBV20-1 and TRBJ2-5; D is perhaps TRBD1 (6 bases). The J call may be incorrect, as the DNA end agrees better with TRBJ2-7. There are 15 residues in the CDR3. Germline assignment: CDR1 DFQATT and CDR2 SNEGSKA (reference sequence).

V usage is TRBV7-2 and J usage is TRBJ2-7; tentative D call: TRBD2 (6 bases). V was pared by 3 bases and J by 5 bases, with 17 bases between. The germline V gene encodes CDR1 SGHTA and CDR2 FQGNSA. The CDR3 runs to 15 residues. The CDR3 nucleotides are TGTGCCAGCAGCTTGGAGGGGCGCGAAACCCACGAGCAGTACTTC. It encodes CASSLEGRETHEQYF. Drawing the rest from reference TRBV7-2 and TRBJ2-7, the complete variable domain is GAGVSQSPSNKVTEKGKDVELRCDPISGHTALYWYRQSLGQGLEFLIYFQGNSAPDKSGLPSDRFSAERTGGSVSTLTIQRTQQEDSAVYLCASSLEGRETHEQYFGPGTRLTVT.

The V call is TRBV6-2 or TRBV6-3, the J call TRBJ1-5; D is undetermined. Trimming stripped 5 bases from V and 7 bases from J, with 18 bases between. The CDR3 is made up of 15 amino acids. Germline V gene data show CDR1 as MNHEY and CDR2 as SVGEGT. The CDR3 DNA sequence: TGTGCCAGCAGTGTAGCACCCTTCTCTCGGCAGCCCCAGCATTTT. Protein: CASSVAPFSRQPQHF.